A selection of T cell receptor beta chains follows, all from one sample in a study of CD8 T cells in Susac syndrome. TCRdb reprocessed the immunoSEQ multiplex PCR reads with MiXCR, giving one entry per CDR3 protein. The sample lists 150,000 to 200,000 distinct CDR3 sequences; 92% were seen once. The material sequenced was CD4+ T cells from PBMCs. All receptors come from a human donor in good health. CDR3s include the opening cysteine and the closing phenylalanine or tryptophan. The D gene is left open where the match is weak. Only part of the rows carry a size: once, few, many, or a class if the clone is expanded.

clone size,J gene,D gene,V gene,CDR3 DNA,CDR3 protein
.,TRBJ2-2,TRBD2,TRBV19,TGTGCCAGTAGTAGGATAGCGGGAGCGGAAACCGGGGAGCTGTTTTTT,CASSRIAGAETGELFF
few,TRBJ1-2,TRBD1,TRBV20-1,TGCAGTGCTGACAGGACAGGGGGGTATGGCTACACCTTC,CSADRTGGYGYTF
.,TRBJ2-7,TRBD2,TRBV28,TGTGCCAGCAGTACCAGAGGGGAGGGACTAGCGGGAGTCTACGAGCAGTACTTC,CASSTRGEGLAGVYEQYF
.,TRBJ1-6,TRBD1,TRBV6-2/TRBV6-3,TGTGCCAGCAGTTATTGGGACAGGGGAAAATCACCCCTCCACTTT,CASSYWDRGKSPLHF
.,TRBJ1-1,.,TRBV10-1,TGCGCCAGCTCCCCTGGGGGGTCGGACACTGAAGCTTTCTTT,CASSPGGSDTEAFF
.,TRBJ2-7,TRBD2,TRBV12-3/TRBV12-4,TGTGCCAGCAGGATAGCGGGTCTTCTCTACGAGCAGTACTTC,CASRIAGLLYEQYF
.,TRBJ2-5,.,TRBV29-1,TGCAGCGCTCACAGGGTAGAGACCCAGTACTTC,CSAHRVETQYF
.,TRBJ1-2,.,TRBV20-1,TGCAGTGCTAGACCCACAGTACGAGGAGGCTACACCTTC,CSARPTVRGGYTF
.,TRBJ2-5,.,TRBV12-3/TRBV12-4,TGTGCCAGCAGTCTCATTCCGGAAGAGACCCAGTACTTC,CASSLIPEETQYF
few,TRBJ1-5,.,TRBV20-1,TGCAGTGCTTCTGACAGAAATCAGCCCCAGCATTTT,CSASDRNQPQHF
.,TRBJ2-3,.,TRBV20-1,TGCAGTGCTGGCGATTGGGGAAGTGACACAGATACGCAGTATTTT,CSAGDWGSDTDTQYF
once,TRBJ1-2,.,TRBV10-3,TGTGCCATCAGTGAGTCGGGACTCGGGGGTCGCGGCTACACCTTC,CAISESGLGGRGYTF
once,TRBJ2-1,.,TRBV9,TGTGCCAGCAGCGCTCTTAGGAGGGGCGAGAACAATGAGCAGTTCTTC,CASSALRRGENNEQFF